This T cell receptor beta chain emerged from a study of beta chain features in type 1 diabetes. This clone has only a few counts. Antigen: not known. Based on CD45RO/CCR7/CD25/CD127/CD95/CD27, CD4+ regulatory, stem cell-like memory, naive and central memory cells were sorted. Reverse transcription of all isolated RNA meant that expressed TCRB transcripts were sequenced. The method was immunoSEQ multiplex PCR; TCRdb's version includes in-frame clones alone and lacks a portion of them. Here the sample spans roughly 730,000 clones, over 10% being singletons. J gave up 4 bases and V 10 bases, and 4 bases lay outside the gene matches. The length of the CDR3 is 14 residues. CDR1 MNHNS and CDR2 SASEGT come from the germline V gene. Study results and caveats: The study found moderately but significantly shorter TCRB CDR3s in all four CD4+ subsets of Type 1 diabetes patients.

This TCR derives from a young man with type 1 diabetes. The sequencing input was naive CD4+ T cells from blood. This chain links TRBV6-1 with TRBJ2-6, with 10 bases identical to TRBD1. CDR3 coding DNA: TGTGCCACCAGACAGGGGGCCGGGGCCAACGTCCTGACTTTC. It encodes CATRQGAGANVLTF.